Presented here are 6 T cell receptor beta chains from one specimen sequenced in a study of T-cell memory formation after mild COVID-19. TCRdb called the 5' RACE reads again in MiXCR, with one record for every CDR3 protein. The table includes hundreds of thousands of distinct CDR3 sequences, around 30% detected once. The sequencing input was PBMCs or a T cell subset sorted from them (not recorded which). The receptors shown here come from an adult woman who had mild COVID-19 (a few samples of this study predate the infection). Cell type and time point are not known.

The chain carries TRBV14 and TRBJ2-7; 12 bases map to TRBD1. Germline loops: CDR1 SGHDN, CDR2 FVKESK. V lost 4 bases to trimming and J lost 7 bases; unmatched junction nucleotides: 11. This CDR3 has 16 residues. This chain's CDR3 is CASSRNSGTGGEEQYF. Written as DNA, the CDR3 is TGTGCCAGCAGCCGAAACTCCGGGACAGGGGGCGAGGAGCAGTACTTC.

This clonotype was found a few times. The rearrangement links TRBV4-2 to TRBJ2-4, with TRBD2 as a possible D gene (6 bases). V dropped 0 bases and J dropped 1 base, with 7 bases sitting between them. The CDR3 is made up of 15 amino acids. Per germline, CDR1 LGHNA and CDR2 YNFKEQ. CDR3 sequence: CASSQELAAKNIQYF. The CDR3 DNA reads as TGTGCCAGCAGCCAAGAACTAGCTGCCAAAAACATTCAGTACTTC.

This sequence joins TRBV20-1 and TRBJ2-5; D unresolved. V was pared by 2 bases and J by 5 bases, with 6 bases between. Germline V lookup: CDR1 DFQATT, CDR2 SNEGSKA (reference sequence). The CDR3 loop spans 11 amino acids. In DNA form, the CDR3 reads TGCAGTGCTAGACATCTGGAGACCCAGTACTTC. Residues: CSARHLETQYF.

V is TRBV5-1 and J is TRBJ1-2; perhaps TRBD1 as D (6 bases). CDR3 length equals 12 residues. Between the trimmed V and J ends, which lost 4 bases and 8 bases, there was a span of 12 bases. CDR1 and CDR2 from the germline V gene are SGHRS and YFSETQ. The DNA of the CDR3 is TGCGCCAGCAGCACAGGGATCGGCGGCTACACCTTC. Protein sequence: CASSTGIGGYTF.

This sequence joins TRBV6-5 and TRBJ2-2; 11 nucleotides agree with TRBD2. The CDR3 is made up of 16 amino acids. The junction had 12 bases not matched to a gene; V was cut back by 9 bases and J by 6 bases. Germline CDR1 is MNHEY and CDR2 is SVGAGI. In DNA form, the CDR3 reads TGTGCCAGTACTAGCGGGGGCCCTCCTTTGTCCGGGGAGCTGTTTTTT. This translates into CASTSGGPPLSGELFF.

The V and J genes are TRBV5-4 and TRBJ2-1; maybe TRBD2 (5 bases). Trimming removed 1 base from V and 8 bases from J, with 10 bases in between. Germline CDR1 SGHNT, CDR2 YYREEE (reference sequence). This CDR3 is built from 13 residues. The CDR3 DNA reads as TGTGCCAGCAGCTTGACGCTAGCCGATGAGCAGTTCTTC. As protein: CASSLTLADEQFF.